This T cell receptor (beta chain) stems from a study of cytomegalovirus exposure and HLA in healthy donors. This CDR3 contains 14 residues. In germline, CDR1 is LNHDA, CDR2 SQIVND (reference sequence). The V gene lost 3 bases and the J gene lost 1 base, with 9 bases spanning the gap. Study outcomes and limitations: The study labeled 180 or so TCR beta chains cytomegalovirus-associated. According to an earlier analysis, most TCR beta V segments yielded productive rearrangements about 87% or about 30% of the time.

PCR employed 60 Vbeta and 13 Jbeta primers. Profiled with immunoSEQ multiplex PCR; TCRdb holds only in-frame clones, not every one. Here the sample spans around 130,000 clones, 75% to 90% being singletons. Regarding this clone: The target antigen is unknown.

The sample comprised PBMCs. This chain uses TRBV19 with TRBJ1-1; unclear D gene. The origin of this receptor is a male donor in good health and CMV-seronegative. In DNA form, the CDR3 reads TGTGCCAGTAGTATGGCCCGCACGAACACTGAAGCTTTCTTT. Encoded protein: CASSMARTNTEAFF.